This TCR beta chain derives from a study of blood T cell repertoires in COVID-19. Study-wide context: Sample material is recorded as cDNA or gDNA derived from T cells, B-cell-depleted T cells, or PBMCs.

In the authors' methods: Estimated nucleated cell counts came from reference gene primer amplification. Some clones are missing from TCRdb's copy, which holds only in-frame ones; the method was immunoSEQ multiplex PCR. The V and J calls and clone size were taken over from that table, and D and trimming were inferred from the DNA. Among more than 300,000 clones listed, 88% were seen once. Germline values: CDR1 MNHEY, CDR2 SMNVEV (reference sequence). Trimming took 2 bases from V and 4 from J, leaving 11 bases between them. The CDR3 length is 15 residues. The chain couples TRBV27 to TRBJ1-4; TRBD1 is a possible D gene (5 bases). Sequencing was done on a sample of PBMCs or T cells enriched from blood (not recorded which). The sequence was obtained from a woman younger than 30 who had recovered from COVID-19. This CDR3 reads CASSLVGAINEKLFF. In nucleotides, the CDR3 is TGTGCCAGCAGTTTAGTAGGGGCCATTAATGAAAAACTGTTTTTT.